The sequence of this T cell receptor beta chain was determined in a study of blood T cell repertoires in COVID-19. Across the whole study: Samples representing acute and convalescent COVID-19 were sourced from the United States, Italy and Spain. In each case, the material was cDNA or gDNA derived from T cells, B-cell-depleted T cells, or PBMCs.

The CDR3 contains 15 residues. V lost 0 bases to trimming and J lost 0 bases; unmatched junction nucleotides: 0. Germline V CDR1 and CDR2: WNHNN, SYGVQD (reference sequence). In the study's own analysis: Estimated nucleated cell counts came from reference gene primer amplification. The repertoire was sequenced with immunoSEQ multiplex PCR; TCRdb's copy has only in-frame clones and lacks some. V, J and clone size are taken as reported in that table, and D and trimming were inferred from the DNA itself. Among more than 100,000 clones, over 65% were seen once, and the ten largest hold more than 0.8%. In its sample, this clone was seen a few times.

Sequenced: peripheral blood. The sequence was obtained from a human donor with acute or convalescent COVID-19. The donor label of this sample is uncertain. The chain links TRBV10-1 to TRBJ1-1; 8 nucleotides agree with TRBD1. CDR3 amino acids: CASSESGQVNTEAFF. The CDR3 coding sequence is TGCGCCAGCAGTGAGTCGGGACAGGTGAACACTGAAGCTTTCTTT.